This T cell receptor beta chain came from a study of blood T cell repertoires in COVID-19 (dated by TCRdb to between 2020 and 2021). With regard to the full study: Samples from collaborators originated in the United States, Italy and Spain and spanned both the acute and convalescent phases of COVID-19. The material from the prospective study consisted of cDNA or gDNA derived from T cells, B-cell-depleted T cells, or PBMCs. The dataset comprised deeply sampled blood TCRbeta repertoires from subjects exposed to, actively infected with, or recovered from COVID-19. A freely available public database, intended as a resource for researchers studying the immune response to SARS-CoV-2, is where the repertoires were released. Samples were obtained from the ongoing ImmuneRACE study (first 160 participants) and from 1,000 to 1,500 subjects provided by 6 global collaborators. Sample metadata almost always included a de-identified subject ID, COVID-19 status, age in years and sex. Where available, HLA class I and class II types were taken from metadata supplied by the sample provider and were not determined by assay-based typing. Broad study findings and their caveats: Clinical and demographic metadata were provided uncurated, with the amount varying by source and participant.

On this clone itself: There is no known antigen for this receptor. Within one base of it there is no much larger clone, and no base qualities were kept.

TCRbeta CDR3 regions were amplified from genomic DNA by means of the immunoSEQ Assay, a bias-controlled multiplex PCR. In the original analysis: The number of nucleated cells in each sample was estimated from the amplification of reference gene primers within the assay. To quantify the absolute abundance of each unique TCRbeta CDR3 rearrangement, sequence reads were collapsed and filtered. For each sample, productive Simpson clonality was calculated as the square root of Simpson's diversity index over productive rearrangements. The immuneACCESS repertoire file appears here via TCRdb, limited to in-frame rearrangements. These files lack a portion of the clones; in checked studies, under half of the deficit traces to unresolved V genes, and the cause of the others is not known. The D gene and trimming were derived from the DNA, and the V and J assignments and clone size from that table. The sample records roughly 180,000 clones, approximately 85% of which are singletons. In total, the top ten clones hold roughly 1.1% of the sample.

The CDR3 goes from the cysteine to the phenylalanine over 16 residues. Just the 48-base CDR3 DNA is kept, in frame starting at base 1. Per the germline V gene (reference sequence), SGHKS is the CDR1 and YYEKEE is the CDR2. The germline V end is reduced by 4 bases and the J end by 0 bases; junction bases left unmatched: 7. Samples from volunteer blood donors who had recovered from COVID-19 were contributed by a second Seattle source. The collaborating institutions used their own protocols to collect whole blood in K2EDTA tubes. Collaborator samples were shipped for TCRbeta analysis as frozen whole blood, isolated PBMCs, or DNA extracted from either sample type.

Rearrangement joined TRBV5-5 to TRBJ2-5; 9 middle bases align to TRBD2. Sequencing was done on a sample of peripheral blood. This sequence was found in a man in his 60s who had recovered from COVID-19. The DNA reads TGTGCCAGCAGCAGGACTAGCGCCTTAAACCAAGAGACCCAGTACTTC. Translation gives CASSRTSALNQETQYF.